This TCR beta chain was sequenced for a study of shared clonotypes between healthy human individuals. In the study overall: The people who gave samples were a couple of women and three men aged 18 to 49.

Study-wide findings and caveats: Clonotype sharing among donors was thought likely to change with sequencing depth.

As regards this clone: Its antigen is unknown. Other DNA sequences in this sample translate to the same CDR3.

Clones were read by immunoSEQ multiplex PCR, and TCRdb kept only the in-frame ones, dropping some. The sample lists roughly 2.2 million clones, roughly 90% occurring once. V trimming: 1 base; J trimming: 3 bases; junction bases outside the gene matches: 1. The CDR3 spans 15 residues. Germline CDR1 and CDR2: SGDLS and YYNGEE. Sequenced sample: naive CD4+ T cells from PBMCs. Subset denoted: CD45RA+ positively selected. This clonotype was sampled from a man younger than 35 in good health. Some clones in this sample may be carry-over from other donors' samples. This chain uses TRBV9 with TRBJ2-1; 10 nucleotides agree with TRBD2. The CDR3 nucleotides read TGTGCCAGCAGCGTACTAGCGGGAGACTACAATGAGCAGTTCTTC. Encoded protein: CASSVLAGDYNEQFF.